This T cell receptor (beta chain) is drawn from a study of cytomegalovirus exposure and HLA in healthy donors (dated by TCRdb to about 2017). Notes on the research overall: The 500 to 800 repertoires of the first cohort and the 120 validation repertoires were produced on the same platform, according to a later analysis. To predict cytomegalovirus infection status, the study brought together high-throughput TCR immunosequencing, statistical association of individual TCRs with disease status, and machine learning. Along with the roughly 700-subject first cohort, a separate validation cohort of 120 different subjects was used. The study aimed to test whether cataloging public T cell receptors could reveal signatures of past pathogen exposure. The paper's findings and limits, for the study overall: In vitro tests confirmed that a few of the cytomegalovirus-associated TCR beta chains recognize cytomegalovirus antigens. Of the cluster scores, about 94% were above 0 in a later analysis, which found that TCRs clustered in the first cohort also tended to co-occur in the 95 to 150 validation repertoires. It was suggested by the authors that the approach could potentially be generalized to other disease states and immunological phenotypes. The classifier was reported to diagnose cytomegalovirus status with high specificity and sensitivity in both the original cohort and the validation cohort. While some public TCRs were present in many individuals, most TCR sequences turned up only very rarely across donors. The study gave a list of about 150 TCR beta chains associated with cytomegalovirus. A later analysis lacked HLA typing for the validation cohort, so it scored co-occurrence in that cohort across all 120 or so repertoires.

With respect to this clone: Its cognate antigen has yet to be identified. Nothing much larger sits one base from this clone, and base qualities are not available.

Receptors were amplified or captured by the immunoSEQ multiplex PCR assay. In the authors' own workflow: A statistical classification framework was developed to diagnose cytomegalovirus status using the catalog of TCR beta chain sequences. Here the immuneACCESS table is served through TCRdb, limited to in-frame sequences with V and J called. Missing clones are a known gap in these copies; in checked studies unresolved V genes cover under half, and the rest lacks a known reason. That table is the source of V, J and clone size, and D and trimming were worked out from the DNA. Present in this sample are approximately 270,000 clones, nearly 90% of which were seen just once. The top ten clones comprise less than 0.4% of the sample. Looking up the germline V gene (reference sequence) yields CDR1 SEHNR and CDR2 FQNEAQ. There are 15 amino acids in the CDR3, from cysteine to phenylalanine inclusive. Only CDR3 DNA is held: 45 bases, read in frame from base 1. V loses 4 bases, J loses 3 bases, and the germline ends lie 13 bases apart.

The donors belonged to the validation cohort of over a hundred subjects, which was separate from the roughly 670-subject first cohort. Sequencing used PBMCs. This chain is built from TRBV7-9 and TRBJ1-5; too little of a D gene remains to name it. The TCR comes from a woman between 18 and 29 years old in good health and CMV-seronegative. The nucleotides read TGTGCCAGCAGCTCGGATGGGCAGCCCAATCAGCCCCAGCATTTT. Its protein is CASSSDGQPNQPQHF. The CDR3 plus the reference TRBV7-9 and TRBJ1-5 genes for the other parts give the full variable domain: DTGVSQNPRHKITKRGQNVTFRCDPISEHNRLYWYRQTLGQGPEFLTYFQNEAQLEKSRLLSDRFSAERPKGSFSTLEIQRTEQGDSAMYLCASSSDGQPNQPQHFGDGTRLSIL.